This TCR beta chain was captured by sequencing in a study of cytomegalovirus exposure and HLA in healthy donors. PCR was performed using 60 Vbeta and 13 Jbeta primers. TCRdb's table, derived via immunoSEQ multiplex PCR, lists solely in-frame clones and lacks some. The repertoire holds some 59,000 clones, with more than 65% as singletons. The CDR3 consists of 15 residues. V was cut by 4 bases and J by 7 bases, with 18 bases left in between. Germline assignment: CDR1 SGDLS and CDR2 YYNGEE. The V and J genes are TRBV9 and TRBJ1-5; TRBD1 is a possible D gene (5 bases). The origin of this receptor is a woman younger than 30 in good health and CMV-seronegative. Sample: PBMCs. The CDR3 DNA reads as TGTGCCAGCAGCCCCGATATGAGCTGGGGCCAGCCCCAGCATTTT. Residues: CASSPDMSWGQPQHF.